This T cell receptor (beta chain) appears in the sequencing data of a study of T-cell memory formation after mild COVID-19. General study points: Within pre-infection memory, some responding clones were found, suggesting cross-reactive memory joined.

In TCRdb, the 5' RACE reads were re-called with MiXCR into one record per CDR3 protein. The sample carries about 350,000 distinct CDR3 sequences, roughly 15% recorded once. About this clonotype itself: Its specificity is not known.

This receptor was taken from a man aged 18 to 30 who had mild COVID-19 (a few samples of this study predate the infection). Cell type and time point are not known. The sample taken for sequencing was PBMCs or a T cell subset sorted from them (not recorded which).

The CDR3 loop reads CASSFGGTSGGTDTQYF. DNA for the CDR3: TGCGCCAGCAGCTTCGGGGGGACTAGCGGGGGCACAGATACGCAGTATTTT. The chain uses TRBV5-1 and TRBJ2-3; TRBD2 matches 13 bases. Germline values: CDR1 SGHRS, CDR2 YFSETQ. The ends lost 2 bases at V and 1 base at J; junction bases unmatched: 4. CDR3 size: 17 residues.